The clone carrying this T cell receptor (beta chain) occurred a few times. From germline, CDR1 is PRHDT and CDR2 FYEKMQ (reference sequence). The V and J ends lost 0 bases and 5 bases, in that order; junction bases with no gene match: 0. The CDR3 has 14 amino acids. Authors' methods: Researchers report that nucleated cell counts were estimated from reference gene primer amplification. Sequenced by immunoSEQ multiplex PCR; TCRdb stores in-frame clones only, minus some. From that table come the V and J calls and clone size; the DNA was used to work out D and trimming. The table has roughly 200,000 clones, 86% seen once; the top ten hold roughly a tenth. These data are taken from a study of blood T cell repertoires in COVID-19. Overall study: Italy, Spain and the United States were the sources of the convalescent and acute COVID-19 samples. Nucleic acid was either cDNA or gDNA, and it came from T cells, B-cell-depleted T cells, or PBMCs.

J is TRBJ2-3 and V is TRBV13, with TRBD1 identical over 9 bases. The sequenced material came from peripheral blood. This TCR was sampled from a woman between 45 and 65 years old with COVID-19, enrolled during active disease. This CDR3 reads CASSLGDRGDTQYF. The CDR3 bases are TGTGCCAGCAGCTTAGGGGACAGGGGAGATACGCAGTATTTT.